Listed here are 22 T cell receptor beta chains from one sample, sequenced in a study of blood T cell repertoires in COVID-19. Method: immunoSEQ multiplex PCR; TCRdb's copy keeps in-frame clones and lacks some. Of 150,000 or so clones in the sample, roughly 83% were seen once. The sequenced sample was peripheral blood. The receptors stem from a woman between 65 and 79 years old with COVID-19, enrolled during active disease.

The CDR3 nucleotides are TGCGCCAGCAGCTTGGTGGGACAGAGTAACACTGAAGCTTTCTTT. It codes for CASSLVGQSNTEAFF. The rearrangement links TRBV5-1 to TRBJ1-1, with 7 bases lining up with TRBD1. V trimming: 0 bases; J trimming: 2 bases; junction bases outside the gene matches: 4. Per germline, CDR1 SGHRS and CDR2 YFSETQ. The CDR3 is made up of 15 amino acids.

This clone has just one count. V usage is TRBV30 and J usage is TRBJ2-3, with 8 nucleotides matching TRBD1. CDR1 is GTSNPN, CDR2 SVGIG, per germline (reference sequence). The CDR3 extends over 13 amino acids. CDR3 sequence (DNA): TGTGCTCACGGCCGGGACAGGTCAGATACGCAGTATTTT. This codes for CAHGRDRSDTQYF. Supplemented by reference TRBV30 and TRBJ2-3, the full variable domain reads SQTIHQWPATLVQPVGSPLSLECTVEGTSNPNLYWYRQAAGRGLQLLFYSVGIGQISSEVPQNLSASRPQDRQFILSSKKLLLSDSGFYLCAHGRDRSDTQYFGPGTRLTVL.

The chain carries TRBV6-5 and TRBJ1-1, with D possibly matching TRBD1 (5 bases). Germline V gene sequence: CDR1 MNHEY, CDR2 SVGAGI. V lost 5 bases, J lost 10 bases, and 14 bases lay in between. The CDR3 loop spans 12 amino acids. CDR3 in DNA: TGTGCCAGCAGTCGGGGGACTGAGGGAGCTTTCTTT. As protein: CASSRGTEGAFF.

In this sample, this clone turned up once. The chain combines TRBV6-6 with TRBJ1-6, with TRBD1 as a possible D gene (6 bases). From germline, CDR1 is MNHNY and CDR2 SVGAGI (reference sequence). The ends were cut back, 2 bases at V and 8 bases at J, with 10 bases in the middle. The CDR3 contains 14 residues. CDR3 loop: CASSYGGRDSPLHF. The CDR3 coding sequence is TGTGCCAGCAGTTACGGGGGCCGGGATTCACCCCTCCACTTT.

The J gene is TRBJ2-7, the V gene TRBV29-1, with D perhaps TRBD1 (6 bases). The germline CDR1 and CDR2 sequences are SQVTM and ANQGSEA. Trimming took 4 bases from V and 3 from J, leaving 10 bases between them. The CDR3 contains 12 residues. The CDR3 sequence is CSVGGRGYEQYF. The DNA for the CDR3 is TGCAGCGTTGGGGGCAGGGGCTACGAGCAGTACTTC.

This chain uses TRBV7-9 with TRBJ1-2; no clear D. The germline V and J ends were trimmed by 7 bases and 8 bases, with 17 bases remaining between them. This CDR3 contains 13 residues. Looked up from germline, CDR1 is SEHNR and CDR2 is FQNEAQ (reference sequence). The CDR3 region is CASTSSSPGGYTF. For the CDR3, the DNA is TGTGCCAGCACCTCGTCCTCCCCGGGAGGCTACACCTTC.

The chain joins TRBV27 to TRBJ2-1; tentatively, D is TRBD2 (5 bases). The germline V gene encodes CDR1 MNHEY and CDR2 SMNVEV (reference sequence). This CDR3 is 14 amino acids long. Trimming shortened V by 10 bases and J by 4 bases, and 17 bases separated the two germline ends. CDR3: CATPFGGLYNEQFF. In nucleotides, the CDR3 is TGTGCCACTCCGTTTGGCGGACTTTACAATGAGCAGTTCTTC.

The sample holds a few counts of this clone. The chain joins TRBV5-1 to TRBJ2-2; 8 bases fit TRBD2. In germline, CDR1 is SGHRS, CDR2 YFSETQ. With 9 bases clipped from V and 0 bases from J, the junction kept 10 bases outside the gene matches. The CDR3 has 16 amino acids. The CDR3 DNA sequence: TGCGCCACCCGGGAGGGCAGGGCCGCGAACACCGGGGAGCTGTTTTTT. Protein sequence: CATREGRAANTGELFF.

This rearrangement joins TRBV3-1 (or the pseudogene TRBV3-2) to TRBJ2-7; D perhaps matches TRBD2 (6 bases). CDR3 size: 10 residues. Germline CDR1 and CDR2: LGHDT and YNNKEL (reference sequence). Trimming removed 1 base from V and 13 bases from J, with 8 bases in between. In DNA form, the CDR3 reads TGTGCCAGCAGCCAAGCCGGGAGCTACTTC. It is translated as CASSQAGSYF.

The chain combines TRBV3-1 (or the pseudogene TRBV3-2) with TRBJ1-6; no clear D. Looked up from germline, CDR1 is LGHDT and CDR2 is YNNKEL (reference sequence). The CDR3 covers 15 residues. V lost 2 bases and J lost 9, with 14 bases in between. CDR3 nucleotides: TGTGCCAGCAGCCAACGAAGTCAAATCGGTTCACCCCTCCACTTT. It specifies CASSQRSQIGSPLHF.

The chain joins TRBV28 to TRBJ2-3, with D tentatively TRBD1 (6 bases). Trimming took off 8 bases at V and 4 bases at J, with 13 bases between the two ends. There are 13 residues in the CDR3. CDR1 and CDR2 from the germline V gene are MDHEN and SYDVKM. Written as DNA, the CDR3 is TGTGCCAGCGGACTCAGGGGAGCAGATACGCAGTATTTT. The encoded protein is CASGLRGADTQYF.

V is TRBV7-8 and J is TRBJ2-3, with 12 bases matching TRBD1. Losses at the gene ends were 4 bases for V and 6 bases for J; bases not matched to a gene: 11. CDR3 length: 17 amino acids. Germline V gives CDR1 SGHVS, CDR2 FQNEAQ. CDR3 nucleotide sequence: TGTGCCAGCAGCTACGGAGCGGGACAGGGGGCTGGGGATACGCAGTATTTT. Translated: CASSYGAGQGAGDTQYF. Together with reference TRBV7-8 and TRBJ2-3, the CDR3 gives the full variable domain: GAGVSQSPRYKVAKRGQDVALRCDPISGHVSLFWYQQALGQGPEFLTYFQNEAQLDKSGLPSDRFFAERPEGSVSTLKIQRTQQEDSAVYLCASSYGAGQGAGDTQYFGPGTRLTVL.

The genes are TRBV7-2 and TRBJ1-6; D might be TRBD1 (6 bases). The CDR3 length is 14 residues. The germline gives CDR1 SGHTA, CDR2 FQGNSA. V lost 2 bases and J lost 10, with 12 bases in between. CDR3 sequence: CASSLTAGESPLHF. The CDR3 coding sequence is TGTGCCAGCAGCTTAACGGCAGGGGAATCACCCCTCCACTTT.

The genes are TRBV28 and TRBJ1-2; D not resolved. This CDR3 contains 11 residues. Trimming took off 11 bases at V and 7 bases at J, with 14 bases between the two ends. The germline gives CDR1 MDHEN, CDR2 SYDVKM. The CDR3 here is CAGGVGFGYTF. CDR3 in DNA: TGTGCCGGCGGGGTAGGGTTTGGCTACACCTTC.

This clone was detected many times. This sequence joins TRBV7-9 and TRBJ1-1; 7 nucleotides line up with TRBD1. V was pared by 5 bases and J by 1 base, with 7 bases of the junction left unmatched. There are 15 residues in the CDR3. Per the germline V gene, CDR1 is SEHNR and CDR2 is FQNEAQ (reference sequence). This chain's CDR3 is CASSQSGTANTEAFF. The CDR3 nucleotides are TGTGCCAGCAGCCAATCCGGGACAGCGAACACTGAAGCTTTCTTT.

This chain uses TRBV30 with TRBJ1-3; D gene ambiguous. There are 17 residues in the CDR3. The germline gives CDR1 GTSNPN, CDR2 SVGIG (reference sequence). Trimming took 3 bases from V and 0 from J, leaving 18 bases between them. The CDR3 coding sequence is TGTGCCTGGAGACGAGCTGTTGGCAGGCACTCTGGAAACACCATATATTTT. This translates into CAWRRAVGRHSGNTIYF.

The chain links TRBV28 to TRBJ1-4; TRBD1 matches at 7 bases. V lost 6 bases, J lost 7 bases, and 14 bases stayed unmatched. Germline V CDR1 and CDR2: MDHEN, SYDVKM. The CDR3 spans 16 residues. The chain's CDR3 is CASSSSWAGGSEKLFF. The DNA for the CDR3 is TGTGCCAGCAGCTCCAGCTGGGCAGGGGGTTCTGAAAAACTGTTTTTT.

This clone has just a few counts. The chain has TRBV5-1 and TRBJ1-6; D is unresolved. CDR3 length equals 13 residues. The germline V gene encodes CDR1 SGHRS and CDR2 YFSETQ. The V end was cut by 1 base, the J end by 10 bases, with 9 bases between. This CDR3 is CASSLSETSPLHF. In DNA form, the CDR3 reads TGCGCCAGCAGCTTGAGCGAGACCTCACCCCTCCACTTT.

This clone has just a few counts. The genes are TRBV30 and TRBJ1-1, with D tentatively TRBD1 (6 bases). The CDR3 loop spans 13 amino acids. The germline CDR1 and CDR2 sequences are GTSNPN and SVGIG (reference sequence). V lost 5 bases and J 0 bases, leaving 10 bases between the germline ends. The CDR3 DNA reads as TGTGCCTGGGGGCAGGGGATGAACACTGAAGCTTTCTTT. This sequence encodes CAWGQGMNTEAFF.

This clone was counted once. The chain recombines TRBV6-2 or TRBV6-3 with TRBJ1-6; 10 bases line up with TRBD1. CDR1 and CDR2 (germline): MNHEY, SVGEGT. V was clipped by 5 bases and J by 8 bases; unmatched bases: 12. This CDR3 comprises 17 residues. The CDR3 DNA sequence: TGTGCCAGCAGTCCCCTAGCCGACAGGGGGCTTTATTCACCCCTCCACTTT. This encodes CASSPLADRGLYSPLHF.

The genes are TRBV27 and TRBJ2-7; TRBD2 aligns across 10 bases. Trimming cost V 6 bases and J 6 bases; bases outside gene matches: 8. The germline V gene encodes CDR1 MNHEY and CDR2 SMNVEV (reference sequence). This CDR3 is built from 14 residues. CDR3 sequence reads: CASSLSGGRGEQYF. The CDR3 bases are TGTGCCAGCAGCCTTAGCGGGGGGCGAGGCGAGCAGTACTTC.

This chain connects TRBV6-2 or TRBV6-3 to TRBJ2-3; TRBD2 aligns across 10 bases. The germline V gene encodes CDR1 MNHEY and CDR2 SVGEGT. Trimming took 4 bases from V and 2 from J; bases not matched to a gene: 6. The CDR3 loop spans 16 amino acids. The DNA for the CDR3 is TGTGCCAGCAGTTTTCCCCTAGCGGGGGACACAGATACGCAGTATTTT. As protein: CASSFPLAGDTDTQYF.